Listed here is a single T cell receptor (beta chain). This entry is derived from a study of blood T cell repertoires in COVID-19. Using immunoSEQ multiplex PCR, the repertoire was profiled, and TCRdb retains in-frame clones only, with some absent. The table includes some 170,000 clones, approximately 88% detected once. The V end was cut by 5 bases, the J end by 2 bases, with 6 bases between. CDR1 and CDR2 from the germline V gene are KGHSH and LQKENI. This CDR3 is 12 amino acids long. This receptor was identified in a woman aged 45 to 65 with acute or convalescent COVID-19. This chain joins TRBV18 and TRBJ1-1; D is uncertain. Sequencing was performed on peripheral blood. The CDR3 here is CASSGPNTEAFF. As DNA, the CDR3 is TGTGCCAGCTCAGGGCCCAACACTGAAGCTTTCTTT.